The sequence of this T cell receptor beta chain was determined in a study of Graves' ophthalmopathy and Graves' hyperthyroidism. Ophthalmopathic donors had moderate-to-severe activity, CAS ≥3 and NOSPECS ≥4, with disease that had lasted under 3 months. This clonotype was seen at least ten times. RNA transcripts were the template, and TCR beta CDR3 regions were amplified from them. An opening RT-PCR round employed HTBI primers and preceded a second-round multiplex PCR. Via MiXCR, TCRdb re-called the multiplex PCR reads, giving one row per CDR3 protein. Here the sample spans about 370,000 distinct CDR3 sequences, approximately 20% being singletons. Trimming left V 3 bases short and J 6 bases short, with 12 bases between. In germline, CDR1 is MDHEN, CDR2 SYDVKM. The CDR3 consists of 14 residues.

The receptor was derived from a woman between 18 and 29 years old with Graves' ophthalmopathy. This chain joins TRBV28 and TRBJ1-3; D is possibly TRBD1 (5 bases). Sequenced material: peripheral blood. The CDR3 region has the DNA TGTGCCAGCAGTTTCGGAGGAGGGGCAAACACCATATATTTT. It is translated as CASSFGGGANTIYF.